There are a few counts of the clone carrying this T cell receptor beta chain. CDR3 size: 17 residues. Germline assignment: CDR1 SGHTA and CDR2 FQGNSA. V lost 7 bases to trimming and J lost 1 base; unmatched junction nucleotides: 12. This sample was included in a study of T-cell reconstitution after alpha-beta-depleted transplantation in children. This sample's TCRbeta library carried unique molecular identifier barcodes. MiXCR, run by TCRdb on the PCR reads, gives a single entry per CDR3 protein. The sample has about 410,000 distinct CDR3 sequences; roughly 22% are singletons. The chain employs TRBV7-2 and TRBJ2-7; the match to TRBD2 covers 11 bases. The source is a human donor who donated a stem cell graft to a child with acute myeloid leukemia. The sequencing used PBMCs from the stem cell graft donor, collected from the stem cell graft. CDR3 nucleotide sequence: TGTGCCAGCACCCCTACCCCTAGCGGGAGGTGGTCCTACGAGCAGTACTTC. Its protein product is CASTPTPSGRWSYEQYF.